Each of the 10 T cell receptor beta chains below was sequenced from the same sample in a study of T cells in Graves' hyperthyroidism and ophthalmopathy. Regions amplified from RNA transcripts were the TCR beta CDR3 regions. RT-PCR in the first round (using the HTBI primer set) targeted the TCR CDR3. MiXCR was run by TCRdb on the multiplex PCR reads, yielding one entry per CDR3 protein. The data contain about 200,000 distinct CDR3 sequences, roughly a sixth of them singletons. What was sequenced was blood. Receptors originate from a woman aged 50 to 60 with Graves' hyperthyroidism.

This clonotype was observed at least ten times. V gene TRBV29-1 combines with J gene TRBJ1-2; 9 bases fit TRBD1. CDR1 is SQVTM, CDR2 ANQGSEA, per germline. With V trimmed by 6 bases and J by 8 bases, 16 bases remained unmatched. This CDR3 contains 15 residues. Here the CDR3 DNA reads TGCAGCGTCCTCCACCAGGACAGGGGCGTTCTGGGCTACACCTTC. The encoded protein is CSVLHQDRGVLGYTF.

The CDR3 sequence: CAATPGGNQPQHF. Written as DNA, the CDR3 is TGTGCCGCAACCCCCGGAGGTAATCAGCCCCAGCATTTT. The chain is built from TRBV6-1 and TRBJ1-5; D gene ambiguous. V lost 11 bases and J 4 bases, leaving 15 bases between the germline ends. In germline, CDR1 is MNHNS, CDR2 SASEGT. This CDR3 is built from 13 residues.

The CDR3 loop reads CSARDRETGGFVNQPQHF. In nucleotides, the CDR3 is TGCAGTGCTAGAGACCGAGAGACAGGGGGTTTCGTCAATCAGCCCCAGCATTTT. The chain has TRBV20-1 and TRBJ1-5; 9 positions match TRBD1. The CDR3 totals 18 residues. Germline V CDR1 and CDR2: DFQATT, SNEGSKA (reference sequence). Trimming cost V 0 bases and J 3 bases; bases outside gene matches: 12.

This clonotype was recorded once. This clone may be a read error of a much larger clone one base away. The chain links TRBV7-9 to TRBJ1-1; no firm D call. The CDR3 has 12 residues. CDR1 SEHNR and CDR2 FQNEAQ come from the germline V gene (reference sequence). CDR3 protein: CASNLTTYEAFF. The CDR3 DNA reads TGTGCCAGCAACTTAACAACCTATGAAGCTTTCTTT.

The rearrangement joins TRBV6-2 or TRBV6-3 to TRBJ1-5; D unclear. The CDR3 is made up of 14 amino acids. Trimming pared 5 bases from V and 2 bases from J, leaving 10 bases between. Germline CDR1 reads MNHEY; CDR2 reads SVGEGT. The CDR3 bases are TGTGCCAGCAGTATAGCCGGGGGCAATCAGCCCCAGCATTTT. Amino acids: CASSIAGGNQPQHF.

Concerning this clonotype itself: A much larger clone sits a single nucleotide away, making a read error possible. The rearrangement uses TRBV27 and TRBJ2-1, with TRBD2 matching over 7 bases. The V and J ends lost 8 bases and 9 bases, in that order; junction bases with no gene match: 13. This CDR3 has 14 residues. The germline V gene has CDR1 MNHEY and CDR2 SMNVEV (reference sequence). The chain's CDR3 is CASSSRGIVGEQFF. CDR3 nucleotide sequence: TGTGCCAGCTCTTCGCGGGGGATAGTGGGTGAGCAGTTCTTC.

This clonotype was seen at least ten times. The chain links TRBV7-3 to TRBJ2-1; 9 nucleotides agree with TRBD2. The CDR3 has 15 residues. Germline trimming cut 0 bases from V and 5 bases from J; bases unmatched to any gene: 2. Germline values: CDR1 SGHTA, CDR2 FQGTGA. CDR3 bases: TGTGCCAGCAGCTTAACGGGGACTAGCCACAATGAGCAGTTCTTC. This sequence encodes CASSLTGTSHNEQFF.

This chain joins TRBV3-1 and TRBJ2-2, with D tentatively TRBD1 (5 bases). Germline assignment: CDR1 LGHDT and CDR2 YNNKEL (reference sequence). The CDR3 has 18 residues. V dropped 3 bases and J dropped 2 bases, with 19 bases sitting between them. The CDR3 bases are TGTGCCAGCAGCCACCCCCTAGGGGATCACACCAACACCGGGGAGCTGTTTTTT. Amino acids: CASSHPLGDHTNTGELFF.

This clonotype came up a few times. A much bigger clone sits one base away, suggesting this may be a read error. The CDR3 reads CASSLRAGQRAEAFF. The CDR3 DNA is TGTGCCAGCAGTTTAAGGGCAGGCCAGAGGGCTGAAGCTTTCTTT. This chain joins TRBV28 and TRBJ1-1, with D uncertain. Trimming cost V 2 bases and J 6 bases, with 16 bases left between them. CDR1 is MDHEN and CDR2 is SYDVKM in the germline V gene. This CDR3 spans 15 amino acids.

This clonotype was observed a few times. The CDR3 carries no conserved terminal phenylalanine or tryptophan, so it likely arises from a read error. V gene TRBV30 combines with J gene TRBJ2-1, with TRBD2 identical over 11 bases. The CDR3 is made up of 15 amino acids. In germline, CDR1 is GTSNPN, CDR2 SVGIG (reference sequence). Trimming took 1 base from V and 3 from J; bases not matched to a gene: 2. The chain's CDR3 is CAWSGTSGFYNEQFL. The DNA of the CDR3 is TGTGCCTGGAGTGGGACTAGCGGGTTCTACAATGAGCAGTTCCTC.